This is a list of T cell receptor beta chains from one sample in a study of T cell changes during pregnancy in multiple sclerosis. Clones were read by immunoSEQ multiplex PCR, and TCRdb kept only the in-frame ones, dropping some. Of roughly 100,000 clones in the sample, just over 90% were seen once. The sequenced sample was peripheral blood, obtained after pregnancy. The receptors were sampled from a female donor with multiple sclerosis, enrolled in a pregnancy study. Both conserved end residues are part of each CDR3. D genes are given only for firm matches. The size of a clone is reported for some rows only, either as once, few or many, or as a class for expanded clones.

TRBJ1-5,NA,TRBV12-2,NA,TGTGCAAGTCGCTTAGAGACAGGGGGCGGGGGGAGGCAGCCCCAGCATTTT,CASRLETGGGGRQPQHF
TRBJ2-7,TRBD2,TRBV6-5,NA,TGTGCCAGCAGTTATCGAGCGGGGGACGAGCAGTACTTC,CASSYRAGDEQYF
TRBJ2-1,TRBD2,TRBV19,NA,TGTGCCAGTAGTTCTAGCGGGGGGTCCTACAATGAGCAGTTCTTC,CASSSSGGSYNEQFF
TRBJ2-7,NA,TRBV7-3,NA,TGTGCCAGCAGCTTAGGCGGGGTGGGCTACGAGCAGTACTTC,CASSLGGVGYEQYF
TRBJ2-7,NA,TRBV6-5,once,TGTGCCGGCAGTCGAAACCGGGGAGTCGAGCAGTACTTC,CAGSRNRGVEQYF
TRBJ2-7,NA,TRBV6-5,NA,TGTGCCAGCAGTCCCGACGGGGTCGAGGAGCAGTACTTC,CASSPDGVEEQYF
TRBJ1-2,NA,TRBV27,once,TGTGCCAGCAGTTTACGCCCTACTGGTTTGCAGGGGCGAATCAACTATGGCTACACCTTC,CASSLRPTGLQGRINYGYTF
TRBJ1-5,TRBD1,TRBV7-6,NA,TGTGCCAGCAGCGCCTACAGGGGGAGGATGGATCAGCCCCAGCATTTT,CASSAYRGRMDQPQHF
TRBJ1-1,TRBD1,TRBV13,NA,TGTGCCAGCAGCTTGGGGACAGGGGGAATTGAAGCTTTCTTT,CASSLGTGGIEAFF
TRBJ1-2,NA,TRBV5-6,NA,TGTGCCAGCAGCTTGGCGGCAGGGGCTAACTATGGCTACACCTTC,CASSLAAGANYGYTF
TRBJ2-2,NA,TRBV5-1,NA,TGCGCCAGCAGCTTGGACGTCTTTGGAGGGGTTAACACCGGGGAGCTGTTTTTT,CASSLDVFGGVNTGELFF
TRBJ2-4,NA,TRBV5-4,NA,TGTGCCAGCAGCGTTCGGGACACCGTAAACATTCAGTACTTC,CASSVRDTVNIQYF
TRBJ2-3,TRBD2,TRBV9,NA,TGTGCCAGCAGCGTGAGCGGGGTAACAGATACGCAGTATTTT,CASSVSGVTDTQYF
TRBJ2-3,NA,TRBV7-2,NA,TGTGCCAGCGAAAAGAGGGGGGCGGGGGGCACAGATACGCAGTATTTT,CASEKRGAGGTDTQYF
TRBJ2-3,TRBD2,TRBV5-5,once,TGTGCCAGCAGCTTTGACTTGGGAGGGATAAAAAATACGCAGTATTTT,CASSFDLGGIKNTQYF
TRBJ2-1,NA,TRBV6-5,NA,TGTGCCAGCAGCCTATACGGTGGCAATGAGCAGTTCTTC,CASSLYGGNEQFF
TRBJ2-7,NA,TRBV5-8,NA,TGTGCCAGCACCACGACAGCGACGGCCTACGAGCAGTACTTC,CASTTTATAYEQYF
TRBJ2-5,TRBD2,TRBV2,once,TGTGCCAGCAGTGAAATGCTAGCGGGAGTCCAAGAGACCCAGTACTTC,CASSEMLAGVQETQYF
TRBJ2-3,NA,TRBV7-3,NA,TGTGCCAGCAGCCCCCCTAACCTCGATACGCAGTATTTT,CASSPPNLDTQYF
TRBJ1-1,TRBD1,TRBV5-5,NA,TGTGCCAGCAGCTTTTCGGTCAGGACAGGGGGGAAAAGGATGAACACTGAAGCTTTCTTT,CASSFSVRTGGKRMNTEAFF
TRBJ2-1,TRBD2,TRBV5-4,NA,TGTGCCAGCAGCTTGGATGGCGGGGGGAGTAATGAGCAGTTCTTC,CASSLDGGGSNEQFF
TRBJ2-1,TRBD2,TRBV5-1,NA,TGCGCCAGCAGCTTGGCGGGGGGACGCTCCTACAATGAGCAGTTCTTC,CASSLAGGRSYNEQFF
TRBJ1-5,TRBD1,TRBV7-2,NA,TGTGCCAGCAGCCCTGGGACAGGGGGTCAGCCCCAGCATTTT,CASSPGTGGQPQHF
TRBJ1-2,NA,TRBV4-1,once,TGCGCCAGCAGCCAAGTTGGGGGGGCTTGGTATGGCTACACCTTC,CASSQVGGAWYGYTF
TRBJ1-3,NA,TRBV14,few,TGTGCCAGCAGCACACAGGGCGTGCTGAGAAACACCATATATTTT,CASSTQGVLRNTIYF
TRBJ2-7,NA,TRBV25-1,NA,TGTGCCAGCGGCCGGGACTGGGGCTCCTACGAGCAGTACTTC,CASGRDWGSYEQYF
TRBJ2-7,NA,TRBV7-9,once,TGTGCCAGCAGCTCGAACCAGGGCGAGCAGTACTTC,CASSSNQGEQYF
TRBJ1-2,NA,TRBV7-8,NA,TGTGCCAGCAGCTTAGGAGGGGGCTATGGCTACACCTTC,CASSLGGGYGYTF
TRBJ1-2,NA,TRBV5-6,few,TGTGCCAGCAAGGTTCGAGGGCACCCCTATGGCTACACCTTC,CASKVRGHPYGYTF
TRBJ2-1,NA,TRBV19,NA,TGTGCCAGTAGTATTAGATTGCTAGATGAGCAGTTCTTC,CASSIRLLDEQFF
TRBJ1-2,TRBD1,TRBV5-4,once,TGTGCCAGCAGCCTAGGGACAGACTATGGCTACACCTTC,CASSLGTDYGYTF
TRBJ2-7,TRBD1,TRBV19,NA,TGTGCCAGTAGTATGGGACAGGGGGTCAACGAGCAGTACTTC,CASSMGQGVNEQYF
TRBJ2-3,NA,TRBV15,NA,TGTGCCACCAGCAGAGGGGGGCCCAGCACAGATACGCAGTATTTT,CATSRGGPSTDTQYF
TRBJ2-7,TRBD1,TRBV6-5,NA,TGTGCCAGCAGTTATTCACAGGGGGTGGTAGGCTACGAGCAGTACTTC,CASSYSQGVVGYEQYF
TRBJ1-2,NA,TRBV5-5,NA,TGTGCCAGCAGCTCAGGATCCTATGGCTACACCTTC,CASSSGSYGYTF
TRBJ1-2,NA,TRBV7-8,NA,TGTGCCAGCAGCTTAACCATGGGGGGAGACTATGGCTACACCTTC,CASSLTMGGDYGYTF
TRBJ1-5,NA,TRBV25-1,NA,TGTGCCAGCAGTGAACAGGTCAGGGGCCGCAATCAGCCCCAGCATTTT,CASSEQVRGRNQPQHF
TRBJ2-7,NA,TRBV6-1,many,TGTGCCAGCAGTGAGTTACAGGGTGCCGACGAGCAGTACTTC,CASSELQGADEQYF
TRBJ2-3,TRBD1,TRBV11-2,NA,TGTGCCAGCAGAGAAGGGGGCCTGGGCACAGATACGCAGTATTTT,CASREGGLGTDTQYF
TRBJ1-5,NA,TRBV15,NA,TGTGCCACCAGCACCAACGCCCTATGGGGGGGCAATCAGCCCCAGCATTTT,CATSTNALWGGNQPQHF
TRBJ2-1,TRBD2,TRBV19,NA,TGTGCCAGTAGTATGAAGCGGGGGGGCCCGGGGAATGAGCAGTTCTTC,CASSMKRGGPGNEQFF
TRBJ2-3,TRBD2,TRBV11-2,NA,TGTGCCAGCAGCTTAGACCCCGCCGGGACTAGCGTTACAGATACGCAGTATTTT,CASSLDPAGTSVTDTQYF
TRBJ2-5,NA,TRBV27,NA,TGTGCCAGCAGTTTATCCTCGGGTTCGGGGGTAGGGGTTCATGAGACCCAGTACTTC,CASSLSSGSGVGVHETQYF